Listed below are T cell receptor beta chains from one sample, sequenced in a study of cytomegalovirus exposure and HLA in healthy donors. Assay used: immunoSEQ multiplex PCR; TCRdb lists only in-frame clones, some missing. The table lists 65,000 to 95,000 clones, roughly 71% of them singletons. Sample: PBMCs. The source is a man aged 65 to 85 in good health and CMV-seronegative. CDR3s include the opening cysteine and the closing phenylalanine or tryptophan. A D gene is named only where the DNA matches it firmly. Rows give clone size only sometimes, using once, few, many, or a class for an expanded clone.

len	abundance	d_gene	j_gene	v_gene	CDR3aa	CDR3nt
15	.	.	TRBJ2-3	TRBV2	CASSGTALPTDTQYF	TGTGCCAGCAGTGGGACAGCCCTGCCCACAGATACGCAGTATTTT
17	.	TRBD1	TRBJ1-4	TRBV27	CASTRQGGGVFTEKLFF	TGTGCCAGCACCCGACAGGGGGGAGGGGTGTTTACGGAAAAACTGTTTTTT
13	.	.	TRBJ1-4	TRBV18	CASSRGTNEKLFF	TGTGCCAGCTCACGAGGGACTAATGAAAAACTGTTTTTT
16	few	TRBD2	TRBJ2-3	TRBV7-7	CASSLRVAGVGDTQYF	TGTGCTAGCAGCTTAAGAGTAGCGGGAGTTGGAGATACGCAGTATTTT
16	.	.	TRBJ1-6	TRBV7-2	CASSSVDSGANSPLHF	TGTGCCAGCAGCTCGGTTGACTCCGGCGCTAATTCACCCCTCCACTTT
16	.	TRBD1	TRBJ2-3	TRBV28	CASSSPTGISTDTQYF	TGTGCCAGCAGTTCCCCGACAGGGATTAGCACAGATACGCAGTATTTT
13	.	.	TRBJ2-1	TRBV18	CASSLRGYNEQFF	TGTGCCAGCTCACTAAGGGGTTACAATGAGCAGTTCTTC
12	.	.	TRBJ1-6	TRBV30	CAWSINNSPLHF	TGTGCCTGGAGTATTAATAATTCACCCCTCCACTTT
16	once	.	TRBJ2-5	TRBV6-5	CASSYSRGPSQETQYF	TGTGCCAGCAGTTACTCCAGGGGACCTTCCCAAGAGACCCAGTACTTC
17	.	.	TRBJ1-3	TRBV11-2	CASSPRGARSSGNTIYF	TGTGCCAGCAGCCCCCGTGGGGCTAGATCCTCTGGAAACACCATATATTTT
13	.	.	TRBJ2-1	TRBV7-9	CASSRSTDIVQFF	TGTGCCAGCAGCCGGTCCACAGACATCGTGCAGTTCTTC
14	.	TRBD1	TRBJ1-2	TRBV5-4	CASSLVGTADGYTF	TGTGCCAGCAGCTTGGTTGGGACAGCCGACGGCTACACCTTC
15	.	.	TRBJ1-5	TRBV10-3	CAISGSRDSDQPQHF	TGTGCCATCAGTGGGTCGCGGGACTCAGATCAGCCCCAGCATTTT
15	.	TRBD2	TRBJ2-7	TRBV5-6	CASSLGASGGYEQYF	TGTGCCAGCAGCTTGGGGGCTAGCGGGGGGTACGAGCAGTACTTC
15	.	TRBD2	TRBJ2-7	TRBV7-2	CASSLSGGAHYEQYF	TGTGCCAGCAGCCTTAGCGGGGGGGCACACTACGAGCAGTACTTC
15	.	TRBD1	TRBJ1-6	TRBV5-1	CASTYTGTGQSPLHF	TGCGCCAGCACATATACCGGGACAGGGCAGTCACCCCTCCACTTT
15	.	TRBD1	TRBJ1-6	TRBV11-2	CASSSYRGSNSPLHF	TGTGCCAGCAGCTCATACAGGGGGTCGAATTCACCCCTCCACTTT
12	.	.	TRBJ2-3	TRBV6-1	CASKREADTQYF	TGTGCCAGCAAAAGGGAGGCAGATACGCAGTATTTT
16	.	.	TRBJ2-2	TRBV11-2	CASSLGAVVATGELFF	TGTGCCAGCAGCTTAGGGGCCGTCGTGGCCACCGGGGAGCTGTTTTTT
14	.	TRBD1	TRBJ1-5	TRBV10-2	CASSQTGSNQPQHF	TGCGCCAGCAGCCAGACAGGGAGCAATCAGCCCCAGCATTTT
16	once	TRBD1	TRBJ2-1	TRBV2	CASTVPGQGVENEQFF	TGTGCCAGCACAGTTCCGGGACAGGGGGTGGAAAATGAGCAGTTCTTC
16	.	TRBD1	TRBJ1-2	TRBV5-5	CASSLEPGQQNYGYTF	TGTGCCAGCAGCCTGGAACCGGGACAGCAGAACTATGGCTACACCTTC
15	.	.	TRBJ1-4	TRBV12-5	CASGLGQAEKEKLFF	TGTGCTAGTGGTTTGGGACAGGCGGAAAAGGAAAAACTGTTTTTT
11	.	TRBD1	TRBJ1-2	TRBV10-3	CAIRDSHGYTF	TGTGCCATAAGGGACAGTCATGGCTACACCTTC
18	.	.	TRBJ2-2	TRBV5-5	CASSLQGIGPANTGELFF	TGTGCCAGCAGCTTACAGGGAATTGGCCCCGCGAACACCGGGGAGCTGTTTTTT
13	.	.	TRBJ2-7	TRBV28	CATKSGTSYEQYF	TGTGCCACCAAGTCGGGGACTTCCTACGAGCAGTACTTC
15	once	TRBD1	TRBJ1-2	TRBV30	CAWSLTRDRGSRYTF	TGTGCCTGGAGTCTGACCCGGGACAGGGGGTCTCGTTACACCTTC
15	.	TRBD1	TRBJ2-7	TRBV6-6	CASRGVGQGEDEQYF	TGTGCCAGCAGAGGAGTCGGACAGGGGGAGGACGAGCAGTACTTC